This TCR beta chain came from a study of blood T cells in healthy people across ages. Donors were systemically healthy Caucasian individuals from Russia aged roughly 6 to 90 years. Trimming stripped 4 bases from V and 3 bases from J, with 19 bases between. The CDR3 loop spans 16 amino acids. The germline gives CDR1 SEHNR, CDR2 FQNEAQ (reference sequence). The second PCR ran about 6 to 11 cycles with a sample-barcoded 5' primer and J-beta primers. TCRdb independently ran MiXCR on the 5' RACE reads; one entry per CDR3 protein. The sample has over 1,500,000 distinct CDR3 sequences; about 49% are singletons.

The source of this sequence is a woman aged 40 to 49 in good health. The sample consisted of blood. The rearrangement joins TRBV7-9 to TRBJ2-7; D assignment may be TRBD1 or TRBD2 (6 bases each). The CDR3 bases are TGTGCCAGCAGCTCCCCCGGGGGCAGGACTTTCTACGAGCAGTACTTC. It yields the protein CASSSPGGRTFYEQYF.